The source of this T cell receptor beta chain is a study of blood T cell repertoires in COVID-19. Study in general: Acute-phase and convalescent COVID-19 samples originated in the United States, Italy and Spain.

The CDR3 runs to 16 residues. Germline V gene sequence: CDR1 LNHDA, CDR2 SQIVND (reference sequence). With V trimmed by 5 bases and J by 1 base, 8 bases remained unmatched. Authors' processing steps: Reference gene primer amplification gave nucleated cell count estimates. Clones were read by immunoSEQ multiplex PCR, and TCRdb kept only the in-frame ones, dropping some. That table gives V, J and clone size, and the DNA gave D and trimming. Of about 240,000 clones in the sample, approximately 91% are singletons; the top ten hold 0.65% to 0.9%. Sequenced: peripheral blood. The TCR comes from a woman in her 30s with acute or convalescent COVID-19. This chain connects TRBV19 to TRBJ2-7, with 10 bases identical to TRBD2. The CDR3 loop reads CASSPRGSGRSYEQYF. CDR3 nucleotide sequence: TGTGCCAGTAGTCCGAGAGGTAGCGGGAGGTCCTACGAGCAGTACTTC.